This T cell receptor beta chain was sequenced during a study of T cell responses to AZD1222 COVID-19 vaccine. The V gene's germline CDR1 is KGHDR and CDR2 SFDVKD. CDR3 length: 17 residues. Trimming left V 4 bases short and J 6 bases short, with 21 bases between. This clone appeared a few times. Assay: immunoSEQ multiplex PCR; the TCRdb copy retains only in-frame clones and omits some. The sample holds about 27,000 clones; roughly 90% are singletons and the top ten take over 7%. This specimen consisted of peripheral blood, obtained 28 days after the second AZD1222 dose. This sequence joins TRBV24-1 and TRBJ1-5; D gene uncertain. The sequence was obtained from an adult who received the AZD1222 COVID-19 vaccine. The CDR3 reads CATSDPTFARFGQPQHF. The CDR3 nucleotides read TGTGCCACCAGTGACCCCACTTTCGCCCGTTTCGGTCAGCCCCAGCATTTT.